The source of this TCR beta chain is a study of Ad26.COV2.S vaccination and SARS-CoV-2 variants listed by TCRdb under 2021. About the full investigation: Donors in the vaccine arm were drawn from COV1001, a phase I-IIa trial of Ad26.COV2.S in healthy adults that was multicentre, randomized, double-blind and placebo-controlled. Participants in the trial were split at random into five groups of five each, receiving low-dose or high-dose Ad26.COV2.S once or twice, or else placebo on both occasions. Dosing of Ad26.COV2.S was intramuscular, at either 5x10^10 or 1x10^11 viral particles, delivered as one shot or as two shots spaced 56 days apart. Investigators did not know the trial group allocation while performing experiments and assessing outcomes. Sequencing of the TCRbeta repertoire served to evaluate the specificity and breadth of SARS-CoV-2-reactive T cell receptors following Ad26.COV2.S vaccination. A total of 32 samples were included in the TCR-sequenced set, comprising around 20 Ad26.COV2.S vaccine recipients, 5 placebo recipients and 8 SARS-CoV-2 convalescent individuals. The paper as a whole reports these results and caveats: Vaccine and placebo recipients had similar non-spike TCR breadth, a finding consistent with the vaccine containing only spike. Spike-specific TCR breadth was higher in Ad26.COV2.S recipients than in placebo recipients (P = 0.0014). Substantial breadth of spike-specific CD8+ and CD4+ T cell responses was reported after vaccination. The study was not powered to compare responses between vaccine doses or regimens. The authors noted that total T cell responses may have been underestimated by the TCR breadth and depth analyses.

The immunoSEQ Assay was the method used to sequence TCRbeta CDR3 regions. After extraction, genomic DNA underwent amplification by bias-controlled multiplex PCR, followed by high-throughput sequencing. The study's own analysis went as follows. To quantify the absolute abundance of each unique TCRbeta CDR3 region, sequences were collapsed and filtered. T cell fraction was estimated by normalizing TCRbeta template counts to usable DNA, which was measured by amplifying reference genes present in all nucleated cells. Repertoire TCRs were annotated as SARS-CoV-2-specific when V gene, CDR3 amino acid sequence and J gene were exactly matched to a known reactive TCR set. MIRA supplied the reference SARS-CoV-2 TCR set, which was filtered for enrichment in COVID-19-positive ImmuneCODE repertoires so that public or cross-reactive TCRs were removed. Using the MIRA antigens, annotated TCRs were further analysed by specific ORF or by position within an ORF. Breadth was defined as annotated unique rearrangements over total unique productive rearrangements; depth was the summed frequency of those rearrangements. TCR breadth was compared between groups using two-sided Wilcoxon rank-sum tests. TCRdb holds this immuneACCESS table with in-frame rearrangements only. Some clones are missing; in checked studies, unresolved V genes explain under half, and the rest has no known cause. V and J calls and clone size are copied from that table; D and trimming were computed from the DNA. This sample gives fewer than 400,000 clones in total; about 82% of them show up just once. The ten largest make up roughly 1.9% of the sample.

The V and J ends are trimmed by 0 bases and 0 bases, leaving 15 bases between them. Per the germline V gene, ENHRY is the CDR1 and SYGVKD is the CDR2. The CDR3 numbers 18 residues from cysteine through phenylalanine. Solely the CDR3 DNA is kept, with 54 bases framed from the first base. About this clone itself: It lacks a known antigen. No much larger clone exists at a distance of one base, and base qualities are not known.

Sample treatment or condition, as interpreted from the label and publication: around 19 received Ad26.COV2.S at low or high dose, single or two shots; 5 received placebo; per-sample allocation not given. Repertoires of vaccine and placebo recipients were sequenced from samples taken on day 63 after the first injection. Cohort 1b enrolled around 24 adults aged 18-55 years at a single site in Boston, USA, between 29 July and 7 August 2020. Ad26.COV2.S was a replication-incompetent adenovirus type 26 vector expressing a prefusion-stabilized SARS-CoV-2 spike protein from the original Wuhan strain. The source was peripheral blood, collected in a trial of Ad26.COV2.S vaccine versus placebo. The receptor was isolated from a person aged 18-60 years who received the Ad26.COV2.S COVID-19 vaccine or a placebo. The chain uses TRBV10-3 and TRBJ1-3, and possibly TRBD1, on 6 matching bases. The DNA is as follows: TGTGCCATCAGTGAGTCGGCGTGGGGGCTGCCCTCTGGAAACACCATATATTTT. Translated, it reads CAISESAWGLPSGNTIYF.